One sample yielded the 27 T cell receptor beta chains listed below, sequenced in a study of regulatory T cells in long-lasting Graves disease. Arm-PCR of CDR3 regions and iRepertoire HTBI primers were the basis on which TCR beta libraries were built. TCRdb ran MiXCR on the multiplex PCR reads and lists one entry per CDR3 protein. The sample holds hundreds of thousands of distinct CDR3 sequences, under 25% seen once. Time point noted: persistent/refractory GD, antithyroid drugs over 5 years with positive TRAb. Scientists built the TCR library using RNA that was extracted from PBMCs. Sequencing used peripheral blood mononuclear cells (PBMCs), obtained when the disease was refractory, from a patient treated with antithyroid drugs. The origin of the receptors is a female donor with Graves disease.

This clonotype was counted between two and nine times. The chain has TRBV15 and TRBJ2-7; D possibly corresponds to TRBD2 (6 bases). The CDR3 has 15 residues. V lost 2 bases to trimming and J lost 0 bases, with 11 bases between them. Germline CDR1 reads LNHNV; CDR2 reads YYDKDF (reference sequence). The CDR3 DNA reads TGTGCCACCAGCAGATGGTCCGGGGGCTCCTACGAGCAGTACTTC. This encodes CATSRWSGGSYEQYF.

Only a few counts were recorded for this clonotype. The V and J genes are TRBV11-2 and TRBJ1-2; D is uncertain. CDR1 and CDR2 (germline): SGHAT, FQNNGV. The CDR3 has 15 residues. V gave up 2 bases and J gave up 2 bases, with 12 bases separating them. The CDR3 is CASSLPPGRNYGYTF. As DNA, the CDR3 is TGTGCCAGCAGCTTACCTCCGGGCCGGAACTATGGCTACACCTTC.

This chain joins TRBV19 and TRBJ2-7, with D hard to call. Germline loops: CDR1 LNHDA, CDR2 SQIVND (reference sequence). The germline V and J ends were trimmed by 3 bases and 1 base, with 10 bases remaining between them. The CDR3 is 14 amino acids. CDR3 residues: CASSIDWKSYEQYF. CDR3 nucleotides: TGTGCCAGTAGTATTGACTGGAAGTCCTACGAGCAGTACTTC.

The chain employs TRBV6-1 and TRBJ2-7; 11 bases map to TRBD1. CDR3 length: 14 residues. Per germline, CDR1 MNHNS and CDR2 SASEGT. V trimming: 5 bases; J trimming: 6 bases; junction bases outside the gene matches: 6. CDR3 nucleotide sequence: TGTGCCAGCAGTAGGCCGGGACAGGGGGGCGAGCAGTACTTC. It codes for CASSRPGQGGEQYF.

This clonotype was observed a few times. The genes are TRBV20-1 and TRBJ1-1, with D perhaps TRBD1 (6 bases). From germline, CDR1 is DFQATT and CDR2 SNEGSKA (reference sequence). The CDR3 spans 12 residues. This CDR3 is CTGRGLDTEAFF. In DNA, the CDR3 is TGCACCGGCAGGGGCCTCGACACTGAAGCTTTCTTT.

The V and J genes are TRBV9 and TRBJ2-3; 11 bases map to TRBD2. CDR1 is SGDLS, CDR2 YYNGEE, per germline. The CDR3 loop spans 15 amino acids. The V and J ends lost 4 bases and 3 bases, in that order; junction bases with no gene match: 4. The chain's CDR3 is CASSSSGRWTDTQYF. For the CDR3, the DNA is TGTGCCAGCAGCTCTAGCGGGAGGTGGACAGATACGCAGTATTTT.

With regard to this clonotype: A much larger clone is a single base away; this may be a read error. The chain combines TRBV6-9 with TRBJ2-6, with D possibly called TRBD1 or TRBD2 (5 bases each). This CDR3 comprises 16 residues. The germline CDR1 and CDR2 sequences are MNHGY and SVAAGI. In DNA form, the CDR3 reads TGTGCCAGCAGTTACGACAGCTCCCCCGGGGCCAACGCCCTGACTTTC. Translation: CASSYDSSPGANALTF.

This clonotype was observed a handful of times. The chain joins TRBV20-1 to TRBJ2-5; possibly TRBD2 for D (7 bases). The length of the CDR3 is 14 residues. The V gene lost 7 bases and the J gene lost 5 bases, with 20 bases spanning the gap. CDR1 DFQATT and CDR2 SNEGSKA come from the germline V gene (reference sequence). For the CDR3, the DNA is TGCAGTGAAACGGGGAGGGGGTTAGGGGAGACCCAGTACTTC. Translating gives CSETGRGLGETQYF.

This clonotype was seen ten or more times. This chain uses TRBV7-3 with TRBJ2-7; D is possibly TRBD1 (6 bases). CDR1 is SGHTA and CDR2 is FQGTGA in the germline V gene. V shed 6 bases and J shed 0 bases, with 15 bases lying between them. The CDR3 covers 15 residues. The CDR3 reads CASRTRQAISYEQYF. The DNA for the CDR3 is TGTGCCAGCAGAACTCGACAGGCCATCTCCTACGAGCAGTACTTC.

This clonotype was seen just once. This clone may be a read error of a much larger clone one base away. The CDR3 here is CSASFGETQYF. CDR3 nucleotides: TGCAGCGCCTCCTTTGGGGAGACCCAGTACTTC. The chain uses TRBV29-1 and TRBJ2-5; D ambiguous. Germline CDR1 and CDR2: SQVTM and ANQGSEA. Trimming took off 7 bases at V and 5 bases at J, with 11 bases between the two ends. The CDR3 has 11 residues.

This clonotype was recorded at least ten times. V is TRBV29-1 and J is TRBJ2-5; D is uncertain. CDR1 is SQVTM and CDR2 is ANQGSEA in the germline V gene. Trimming pared 4 bases from V and 1 base from J, leaving 10 bases between. The CDR3 covers 13 residues. CDR3: CSVGLPVQETQYF. In DNA, the CDR3 is TGCAGCGTTGGTTTGCCGGTCCAAGAGACCCAGTACTTC. Using reference TRBV29-1 and TRBJ2-5 for the parts outside the CDR3, the full variable domain is SAVISQKPSRDICQRGTSLTIQCQVDSQVTMMFWYRQQPGQSLTLIATANQGSEATYESGFVIDKFPISRPNLTFSTLTVSNMSPEDSSIYLCSVGLPVQETQYFGPGTRLLVL.

This clonotype has a count of ten or more. The rearrangement joins TRBV11-3 to TRBJ1-1; D unresolved. The V gene's germline CDR1 is SGHNT and CDR2 YENEEA. The CDR3 spans 13 residues. Trimming removed 4 bases at V and 1 base at J, with 7 bases between. CDR3 bases: TGTGCCAGCAGCTCCTTCCCGAACACTGAAGCTTTCTTT. Its translation is CASSSFPNTEAFF.

The gene calls are TRBV4-1 and TRBJ2-4; D may match TRBD1 or TRBD2 (5 bases each). The CDR3 has 14 residues. The V end lost 3 bases, the J end lost 6 bases, and 12 bases lay between the germline ends. CDR1 and CDR2 from the germline V gene are MGHRA and YSYEKL. The CDR3 region has the DNA TGCGCCAGCAGCCAGGGACCCCTCGCAAACATTCAGTACTTC. Protein sequence: CASSQGPLANIQYF.

This clonotype was picked up many times. J is TRBJ1-4 and V is TRBV12-3 or TRBV12-4, with D unresolved. V was clipped by 8 bases and J by 5 bases, with 12 bases between them. CDR3 length equals 13 residues. The CDR3 region is CASCRRINEKLFF. CDR3 sequence (DNA): TGTGCCAGCTGTAGACGGATCAATGAAAAACTGTTTTTT.

The chain uses TRBV9 and TRBJ1-3; no firm D call. This CDR3 contains 15 residues. CDR1 and CDR2 (germline): SGDLS, YYNGEE. V gave up 5 bases and J gave up 0 bases, with 12 bases separating them. DNA of the CDR3: TGTGCCAGCAGTCGACGGGAGAACTCTGGAAACACCATATATTTT. It codes for CASSRRENSGNTIYF.

This clonotype was counted between two and nine times. Mismatch with germline at one junction end may stem from a read error. V usage is TRBV28 and J usage is TRBJ2-7; D is possibly TRBD1 (5 bases). The CDR3 is 13 residues long. Germline V gives CDR1 MDHEN, CDR2 SYDVKM. CDR3 DNA: TGTGCCAGCAGACTCAGGGAAATCTACGGGCAGTACTTC. This codes for CASRLREIYGQYF.

The V call is TRBV20-1, the J call TRBJ1-2; D remains ambiguous. V was shortened by 5 bases and J by 5 bases, with 18 bases between the two germline ends. Per germline, CDR1 DFQATT and CDR2 SNEGSKA (reference sequence). The CDR3 has 14 residues. CDR3: CSAPGNSPPYGYTF. The CDR3 region has the DNA TGCAGTGCTCCCGGGAACTCTCCACCTTATGGCTACACCTTC.

Many counts were recorded for this clonotype. This chain links TRBV7-2 with TRBJ2-7, with D possibly matching TRBD1 (5 bases). Germline-derived CDR1 and CDR2 are SGHTA and FQGNSA. V lost 7 bases to trimming and J lost 0 bases, with 10 bases between them. This CDR3 has 13 residues. The CDR3 bases are TGTGCCAGCACTGGGGCCAACTCCTACGAGCAGTACTTC. This translates into CASTGANSYEQYF.

The chain is built from TRBV6-1 and TRBJ1-4; D perhaps matches TRBD1 (5 bases). V lost 3 bases and J lost 8, with 10 bases in between. Germline V lookup: CDR1 MNHNS, CDR2 SASEGT. The CDR3 totals 13 residues. The DNA for the CDR3 is TGTGCCAGCAGTGACTTTGGGGGAGAAAAACTGTTTTTT. Protein: CASSDFGGEKLFF.

About this clonotype itself: Given a much more abundant clone one base away, this may be a read error. This chain joins TRBV28 and TRBJ2-7; D is possibly TRBD2 (6 bases). Germline loops: CDR1 MDHEN, CDR2 SYDVKM. The CDR3 is 13 residues long. CDR3 protein: CASSLTEDYEQCF. For the CDR3, the DNA is TGTGCCAGCAGTTTGACCGAGGACTACGAGCAGTGCTTC.

This clonotype turned up a few times. The chain has TRBV3-1 and TRBJ2-7; D gene ambiguous. V was shortened by 4 bases and J by 7 bases, with 17 bases between the two germline ends. The CDR3 is 14 residues long. Germline V gene sequence: CDR1 LGHDT, CDR2 YNNKEL (reference sequence). The CDR3 is CASSPHLGPWEQYF. DNA for the CDR3: TGTGCCAGCAGCCCCCACCTGGGTCCGTGGGAGCAGTACTTC.

At least ten counts were recorded for this clonotype. A read error may produce the germline difference seen at one junction end. This chain connects TRBV12-3 or TRBV12-4 to TRBJ2-7, with 9 bases aligning to TRBD2. The CDR3 extends over 16 amino acids. CDR3 loop: CASSPQGSGSSNEQYF. For the CDR3, the DNA is TGTGCCAGCAGTCCCCAAGGTAGCGGGAGCTCCAACGAGCAGTACTTC.

This clonotype was detected many times. The chain is built from TRBV6-1 and TRBJ2-7; D gene uncertain. This CDR3 is built from 13 residues. V was pared by 6 bases and J by 5 bases, with 14 bases between. Looked up from germline, CDR1 is MNHNS and CDR2 is SASEGT. In DNA form, the CDR3 reads TGTGCCAGCAGCAACCTGGGGTCCGACGAGCAGTACTTC. Translating it yields CASSNLGSDEQYF.

Worth noting for this clonotype: Its ends do not fully match the called genes, so a read error is possible. The genes are TRBV7-9 and TRBJ1-3; D call uncertain. CDR1 is SEHNR and CDR2 is FQNEAQ in the germline V gene (reference sequence). CDR3 length: 13 amino acids. The CDR3 DNA follows: TGTGCCAGCAGCGAGACCCCTGGAGACACCATATATTTT. Translating gives CASSETPGDTIYF.

The V gene is TRBV12-3 or TRBV12-4, the J gene TRBJ2-2, with TRBD1 matching over 7 bases. V gave up 5 bases and J gave up 6 bases; unmatched junction bases: 12. The CDR3 runs to 16 residues. Here the CDR3 reads CASSPRGKVDPGELFF. The CDR3 coding sequence is TGTGCCAGCAGTCCCAGGGGGAAGGTCGATCCCGGGGAGCTGTTTTTT.

The chain employs TRBV29-1 and TRBJ2-7, with D possibly TRBD1 on 5 matching bases. The CDR3 totals 13 residues. Trimming cost V 6 bases and J 3 bases, with 15 bases left between them. Per germline, CDR1 SQVTM and CDR2 ANQGSEA. The DNA of the CDR3 is TGCAGCGTATCGACAGTTCAGGGCTACGAGCAGTACTTC. This translates into CSVSTVQGYEQYF.

In this sample, this clonotype turned up many times. The chain links TRBV28 to TRBJ1-2; possible D gene TRBD1, 5 bases. V lost 2 bases, J lost 8 bases, and 12 bases lay in between. CDR1 is MDHEN, CDR2 SYDVKM, per germline. The length of the CDR3 is 13 residues. CDR3 nucleotide sequence: TGTGCCAGCAGTTTAGTTCAGGGTGGAGGCTACACCTTC. It is translated as CASSLVQGGGYTF.